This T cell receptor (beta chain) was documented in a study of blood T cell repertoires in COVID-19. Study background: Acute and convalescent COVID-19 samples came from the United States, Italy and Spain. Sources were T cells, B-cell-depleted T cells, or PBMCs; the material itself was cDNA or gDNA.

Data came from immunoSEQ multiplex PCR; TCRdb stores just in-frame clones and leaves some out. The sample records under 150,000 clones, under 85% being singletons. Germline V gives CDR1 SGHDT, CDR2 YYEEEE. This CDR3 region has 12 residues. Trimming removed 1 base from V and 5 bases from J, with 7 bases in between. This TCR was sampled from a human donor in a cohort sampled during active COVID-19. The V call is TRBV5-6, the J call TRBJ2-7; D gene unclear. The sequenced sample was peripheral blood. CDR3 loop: CASSLSRDEQYF. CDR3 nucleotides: TGTGCCAGCAGCTTGTCCCGTGACGAGCAGTACTTC.